These T cell receptor beta chains were read from a single sample in a study of technical replicates of blood from a handful of donors. Assay: immunoSEQ multiplex PCR; the TCRdb copy retains only in-frame clones and omits some. The sample shows about 83,000 clones, under 95% of them seen only once. The sample consisted of T cells isolated from PBMCs. The receptors stem from a human donor in good health. Both conserved end residues are trimmed from each CDR3. Each record gives: J gene, CDR3 length, V gene, CDR3 protein.

j_gene: TRBJ1-2
len: 11
v_gene: TRBV30
CDR3aa: AWSPGQGIGYT

j_gene: TRBJ1-5
len: 15
v_gene: TRBV27
CDR3aa: ASSPGGVQGSNQPQH

j_gene: TRBJ1-2
len: 11
v_gene: TRBV5-1
CDR3aa: ASRADTGPGYT

j_gene: TRBJ2-3
len: 11
v_gene: TRBV10-1
CDR3aa: ASSEPERDTQY

j_gene: TRBJ1-4
len: 12
v_gene: TRBV9
CDR3aa: ASSERGGNEKLF

j_gene: TRBJ2-1
len: 16
v_gene: TRBV7-9
CDR3aa: ASSQTSGGALLGNEQF

j_gene: TRBJ1-2
len: 10
v_gene: TRBV7-8
CDR3aa: ASSLGGIGYT

j_gene: TRBJ2-5
len: 13
v_gene: TRBV5-1
CDR3aa: ASSGGRGGTETQY

j_gene: TRBJ1-2
len: 17
v_gene: TRBV11-3
CDR3aa: ASSLRSLDRDGANYGYT

j_gene: TRBJ1-1
len: 13
v_gene: TRBV28
CDR3aa: ASSLETVPNTEAF

j_gene: TRBJ1-2
len: 14
v_gene: TRBV19
CDR3aa: ASSTYTGTGVDGYT

j_gene: TRBJ1-5
len: 13
v_gene: TRBV7-6
CDR3aa: ASSLGQGVAQPQH

j_gene: TRBJ1-3
len: 12
v_gene: TRBV6-4
CDR3aa: ASSEGAAENTIY

j_gene: TRBJ2-2
len: 11
v_gene: TRBV7-9
CDR3aa: ASSSYGAWELF

j_gene: TRBJ1-5
len: 10
v_gene: TRBV5-6
CDR3aa: ASSFIGQPQH

j_gene: TRBJ2-6
len: 17
v_gene: TRBV27
CDR3aa: ASSKFGLAERTGANVLT

j_gene: TRBJ1-1
len: 14
v_gene: TRBV28
CDR3aa: ASSLIDRGRGTEAF

j_gene: TRBJ1-2
len: 13
v_gene: TRBV6-1
CDR3aa: ASSESIYRNYGYT

j_gene: TRBJ2-5
len: 14
v_gene: TRBV18
CDR3aa: ASYSPFGPGEETQY

j_gene: TRBJ1-1
len: 11
v_gene: TRBV6-5
CDR3aa: ASSYGQNTEAF

j_gene: TRBJ1-2
len: 11
v_gene: TRBV11-2
CDR3aa: ASSLVHNYGYT

j_gene: TRBJ2-3
len: 13
v_gene: TRBV6-5
CDR3aa: ASSFLAESTDTQY

j_gene: TRBJ2-1
len: 14
v_gene: TRBV4-2
CDR3aa: ASSQVDSRRYNEQF

j_gene: TRBJ1-1
len: 13
v_gene: TRBV7-9
CDR3aa: ASSHEGARDTEAF

j_gene: TRBJ2-7
len: 12
v_gene: TRBV7-9
CDR3aa: ASTEAGENYEQY

j_gene: TRBJ1-5
len: 12
v_gene: TRBV5-1
CDR3aa: ASSPEEGLQPQH

j_gene: TRBJ1-1
len: 15
v_gene: TRBV4-2
CDR3aa: ASSQVGQVLGSTEAF

j_gene: TRBJ2-3
len: 12
v_gene: TRBV7-2
CDR3aa: ASSPSGPGYTQY

j_gene: TRBJ2-7
len: 12
v_gene: TRBV11-3
CDR3aa: ASSKEQSRYEQY

j_gene: TRBJ1-5
len: 9
v_gene: TRBV6-1
CDR3aa: AVQGVQPQH

j_gene: TRBJ1-4
len: 13
v_gene: TRBV5-6
CDR3aa: ASSLTQGKAEKLF

j_gene: TRBJ2-1
len: 13
v_gene: TRBV28
CDR3aa: ASRLWTGEYNEQF

j_gene: TRBJ1-5
len: 11
v_gene: TRBV19
CDR3aa: ASSIRVNQPQH

j_gene: TRBJ1-2
len: 16
v_gene: TRBV5-3
CDR3aa: ARSLESEADGSYYGYT

j_gene: TRBJ2-7
len: 12
v_gene: TRBV27
CDR3aa: ASSTDRASDEQY

j_gene: TRBJ2-1
len: 13
v_gene: TRBV28
CDR3aa: ASIPWASGTWEQF

j_gene: TRBJ2-1
len: 11
v_gene: TRBV13
CDR3aa: ASSPQAANEQF

j_gene: TRBJ2-1
len: 17
v_gene: TRBV7-9
CDR3aa: ASSLVVGRGAEQTPEQF

j_gene: TRBJ2-1
len: 12
v_gene: TRBV27
CDR3aa: ASLDRVRNNEQF

j_gene: TRBJ1-4
len: 12
v_gene: TRBV30
CDR3aa: AWSLDSSDEKLF

j_gene: TRBJ1-6
len: 14
v_gene: TRBV27
CDR3aa: ASSLFDPGQTAPLH

j_gene: TRBJ2-1
len: 14
v_gene: TRBV10-3
CDR3aa: AIRNLAGSSYNEQF

j_gene: TRBJ2-5
len: 12
v_gene: TRBV11-2
CDR3aa: ASSLVGREETQY

j_gene: TRBJ2-4
len: 12
v_gene: TRBV28
CDR3aa: ASSSRLARNIQY

j_gene: TRBJ1-2
len: 12
v_gene: TRBV10-2
CDR3aa: ASSELDRRDGYT

j_gene: TRBJ2-7
len: 12
v_gene: TRBV11-2
CDR3aa: ASSFSGTGFEQY

j_gene: TRBJ2-7
len: 12
v_gene: TRBV9
CDR3aa: ASSGGGGNGEQY

j_gene: TRBJ2-6
len: 15
v_gene: TRBV25-1
CDR3aa: ASSDQGFHSGANVLT

j_gene: TRBJ2-5
len: 11
v_gene: TRBV5-1
CDR3aa: ASSLGKGETQY

j_gene: TRBJ2-5
len: 13
v_gene: TRBV11-3
CDR3aa: ASSSPGQGQETQY

j_gene: TRBJ2-7
len: 15
v_gene: TRBV7-9
CDR3aa: ASSSNEQGYNTYEQY

j_gene: TRBJ1-1
len: 11
v_gene: TRBV7-3
CDR3aa: ASSPDRATEAF

j_gene: TRBJ1-3
len: 15
v_gene: TRBV5-1
CDR3aa: ASSHRDSSISGNTIY